This T cell receptor (beta chain) was captured in a study of radiotherapy plus CTLA-4 blockade in lung cancer. In the study overall: Disease control reached under 35%, with objective responses in 15% to 20%. Study-level points and caveats: Once radiotherapy plus ipilimumab had been given, TCR clones derived from tumor expanded in blood. Response, reportedly, was best predicted by interferon-beta along with early blood T cell clone dynamics.

People whose metastatic non-small-cell lung cancer was chemo-refractory got focal radiation along with CTLA-4 blockade by ipilimumab. The CDR3 is 13 residues long. Looked up from germline, CDR1 is MNHEY and CDR2 is SVGAGI. The V gene lost 8 bases and the J gene lost 12 bases, with 22 bases spanning the gap. Using immunoSEQ multiplex PCR, the repertoire was profiled, and TCRdb retains in-frame clones only, with some absent. The sample holds 42,000 or so clones, 79% seen once. To note about this clone: Its target is not known.

The rearrangement joins TRBV6-5 to TRBJ1-2; tentatively, D is TRBD1 (6 bases). The TCR was taken from a human donor with non-small cell lung cancer that progressed on radiotherapy plus ipilimumab. Sequenced here: peripheral blood, sampled from a patient treated with radiotherapy plus ipilimumab. CDR3 coding DNA: TGTGCCAGCTGTAAAGAGACAGGTAGCCTCCACACCTTC. It encodes CASCKETGSLHTF.